The entry that follows covers one T cell receptor (beta chain) sequence. Its antigen is unknown. In the authors' workflow: ImmunoSEQ yielded junction-only sequences lacking quality scores, so filtering differed. The protocol was immunoSEQ multiplex PCR, while the TCRdb copy is restricted to in-frame clones and leaves out a portion. Clone size and the V and J calls come from that table; the DNA yielded D and trimming. The sample has about 2.2 million clones, 85% to 95% seen once. Naivety among CD8 cells was defined by CD45RO negativity and positive CCR7 selection, thereby excluding terminally differentiated effector memory CD45RA+ cells. The donors were all Caucasian adults (living in Nashville, Tennessee). The source of the sample is a study of shared clonotypes between healthy human individuals. Germline V CDR1 and CDR2: MDHEN, SYDVKM. The CDR3 covers 22 residues. The V end lost 3 bases, the J end lost 0 bases, and 29 bases lay between the germline ends.

General study findings and limits: A generally larger estimated richness was seen in naive subsets than in memory subsets. Exclusively blood specimens were collected; tissue repertoires likely differ.

Specimen: naive CD8+ T cells from PBMCs. The V call is TRBV28, the J call TRBJ1-4; D might be TRBD1 (5 bases). This receptor was identified in a man aged 18 to 29 in good health. Some clones in this sample may be carry-over from other donors' samples. The chain's CDR3 is CASSFTYGLVGEQDATNEKLFF. CDR3 DNA sequence: TGTGCCAGCAGTTTTACTTATGGGCTGGTAGGGGAGCAGGATGCAACTAATGAAAAACTGTTTTTT.